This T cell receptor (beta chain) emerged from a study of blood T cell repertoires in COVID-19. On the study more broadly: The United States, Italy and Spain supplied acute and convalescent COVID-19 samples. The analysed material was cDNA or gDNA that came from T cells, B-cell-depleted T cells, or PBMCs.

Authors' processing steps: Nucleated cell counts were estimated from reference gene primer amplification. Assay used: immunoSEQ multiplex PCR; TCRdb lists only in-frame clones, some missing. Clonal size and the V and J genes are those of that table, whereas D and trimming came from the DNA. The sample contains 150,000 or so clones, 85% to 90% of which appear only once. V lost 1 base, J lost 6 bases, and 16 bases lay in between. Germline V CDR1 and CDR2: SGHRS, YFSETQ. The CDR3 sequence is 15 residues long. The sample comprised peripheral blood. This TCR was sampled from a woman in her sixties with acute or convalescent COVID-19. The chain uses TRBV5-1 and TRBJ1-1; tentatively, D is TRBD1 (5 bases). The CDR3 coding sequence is TGCGCCAGCAGCTTGCAGGGTTGGGCAAACGCTGAAGCTTTCTTT. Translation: CASSLQGWANAEAFF.